Listed here are 32 T cell receptor beta chains from one sample, sequenced in a study of T-cell reconstitution after alpha-beta-depleted transplantation in children. During its preparation, the TCRbeta library received unique molecular identifiers. TCRdb redid the calling of the PCR reads with MiXCR, one entry per CDR3 protein. The sample records around 530,000 distinct CDR3 sequences, approximately 29% being singletons. This material consisted of PBMCs from the stem cell graft donor, taken from the stem cell graft. Receptor source: a human donor who donated a stem cell graft to a child with aplastic anemia.

V usage is TRBV5-1 and J usage is TRBJ1-4, with D possibly being TRBD1 (5 bases). Looked up from germline, CDR1 is SGHRS and CDR2 is YFSETQ. With 6 bases removed from V and 4 bases from J, the gap between germline ends came to 13 bases. The CDR3 has 14 amino acids. CDR3 sequence reads: CASTLWGLNEKLFF. Here the CDR3 DNA reads TGCGCCAGCACGCTCTGGGGACTTAATGAAAAACTGTTTTTT.

The rearrangement links TRBV5-4 to TRBJ1-5, with a weak D call TRBD1 (5 bases). Trimming stripped 1 base from V and 4 bases from J, with 12 bases between. The CDR3 is made up of 15 amino acids. Germline V lookup: CDR1 SGHNT, CDR2 YYREEE (reference sequence). CDR3 in amino acids: CASSLWGEGNQPQHF. The CDR3 nucleotides read TGTGCCAGCAGCTTGTGGGGGGAGGGAAATCAGCCCCAGCATTTT.

This clonotype has only a few counts. J is TRBJ2-7 and V is TRBV6-1; 9 bases line up with TRBD1. With 6 bases clipped from V and 5 bases from J, the junction kept 11 bases outside the gene matches. The CDR3 extends over 15 amino acids. CDR1 and CDR2 (germline): MNHNS, SASEGT. CDR3 DNA sequence: TGTGCCAGCAGGGCTCCGGGACAGGGTGTCCACGAGCAGTACTTC. It yields the protein CASRAPGQGVHEQYF.

This clonotype was detected a few times. This rearrangement joins TRBV6-2 or TRBV6-3 to TRBJ1-5, with TRBD1 matching over 7 bases. Germline CDR1 and CDR2: MNHEY and SVGEGT. J lost 4 bases, V lost 6 bases, and 3 bases had no gene match. The length of the CDR3 is 13 residues. CDR3 protein: CASRPGQNQPQHF. The CDR3 DNA sequence: TGTGCCAGCAGACCGGGACAGAATCAGCCCCAGCATTTT.

The rearrangement links TRBV15 to TRBJ1-1; D call uncertain. Germline V CDR1 and CDR2: LNHNV, YYDKDF (reference sequence). The CDR3 spans 15 residues. Between the trimmed V and J ends, which lost 2 bases and 0 bases, there was a span of 10 bases. CDR3 protein: CATSRYGSMNTEAFF. The DNA for the CDR3 is TGTGCCACCAGCAGATACGGGTCCATGAACACTGAAGCTTTCTTT.

This clonotype was picked up a small number of times. The chain has TRBV9 and TRBJ2-5; TRBD2 matches 8 bases. The germline V gene encodes CDR1 SGDLS and CDR2 YYNGEE. CDR3 size: 14 residues. V gave up 3 bases and J gave up 9 bases; unmatched junction bases: 10. The CDR3 reads CASSAGTSSGSQYF. Written as DNA, the CDR3 is TGTGCCAGCAGCGCCGGGACTAGTAGTGGGTCCCAGTACTTC.

CDR3 nucleotide sequence: TGTGCCATCAGTGAGTCGTTCAGGACAGGGAAGACTAATGAAAAACTGTTTTTT. Amino acids: CAISESFRTGKTNEKLFF. The rearrangement joins TRBV10-3 to TRBJ1-4, with 8 bases matching TRBD1. CDR3 size: 18 residues. Germline assignment: CDR1 ENHRY and CDR2 SYGVKD. V shed 0 bases, J shed 2 bases, and the junction held 8 bases outside the gene matches.

This CDR3 is CASRPTGASSYEQYV. The CDR3 DNA reads TGTGCCAGCAGGCCAACAGGAGCCAGCTCCTACGAGCAGTACGTC. The chain couples TRBV28 to TRBJ2-7, with D possibly matching TRBD1 (5 bases). The CDR3 extends over 15 amino acids. CDR1 is MDHEN and CDR2 is SYDVKM in the germline V gene. The V end lost 6 bases, the J end lost 0 bases, and 15 bases lay between the germline ends.

This clonotype was detected only once. Here the CDR3 DNA reads TGTGCCTGGAGTTTGAATACAGGGGCGCAGTTCTTC. This translates into CAWSLNTGAQFF. J is TRBJ2-1 and V is TRBV30, with 7 bases that match TRBD1. V lost 2 bases and J lost 12; bases outside the gene matches: 7. This CDR3 is built from 12 residues. Germline V gives CDR1 GTSNPN, CDR2 SVGIG (reference sequence).

This clonotype has just a few counts. This rearrangement joins TRBV7-9 to TRBJ2-5; TRBD2 might be the D (6 bases). V was pared by 5 bases and J by 2 bases, with 12 bases between. The germline V gene encodes CDR1 SEHNR and CDR2 FQNEAQ (reference sequence). The CDR3 has 14 residues. This chain's CDR3 is CASSPGTLQETQYF. The CDR3 nucleotides are TGTGCCAGCAGCCCCGGGACTTTACAAGAGACCCAGTACTTC. Full variable domain (remainder filled in from reference TRBV7-9 and TRBJ2-5): DTGVSQNPRHKITKRGQNVTFRCDPISEHNRLYWYRQTLGQGPEFLTYFQNEAQLEKSRLLSDRFSAERPKGSFSTLEIQRTEQGDSAMYLCASSPGTLQETQYFGPGTRLLVL.

This clonotype was picked up a small number of times. The chain combines TRBV7-2 with TRBJ2-1, with D tentatively TRBD1 (5 bases). The CDR3 has 15 residues. Germline values: CDR1 SGHTA, CDR2 FQGNSA. V was clipped by 5 bases and J by 6 bases, with 17 bases between them. Here the CDR3 reads CASSQSGAGRNEQFF. CDR3 nucleotide sequence: TGTGCCAGCAGCCAGAGTGGGGCTGGGCGCAATGAGCAGTTCTTC.

This clonotype was picked up a small number of times. The gene calls are TRBV6-1 and TRBJ2-1; D is possibly TRBD2 (7 bases). The V gene's germline CDR1 is MNHNS and CDR2 SASEGT. Trimming took 5 bases from V and 7 from J, leaving 15 bases between them. CDR3 size: 14 residues. CDR3 sequence: CASSKPGEGNEQFF. The CDR3 DNA follows: TGTGCCAGCAGTAAACCAGGGGAGGGGAATGAGCAGTTCTTC.

The V and J genes are TRBV29-1 and TRBJ2-7, with a possible D match to TRBD2 (6 bases). V gave up 3 bases and J gave up 3 bases, with 15 bases separating them. The CDR3 loop spans 14 amino acids. Germline CDR1 reads SQVTM; CDR2 reads ANQGSEA. CDR3 region: CSVELAGRNYEQYF. The CDR3 region has the DNA TGCAGCGTTGAGCTGGCAGGGAGGAACTACGAGCAGTACTTC.

This clonotype was seen a handful of times. V and J are TRBV18 and TRBJ2-1; D call uncertain. With 1 base removed from V and 7 bases from J, the gap between germline ends came to 17 bases. The CDR3 length is 16 residues. CDR1 KGHSH and CDR2 LQKENI come from the germline V gene. CDR3 DNA sequence: TGTGCCAGCTCACCACAAACGATATACGGGTCGAATGAGCAGTTCTTC. Translated, it gives CASSPQTIYGSNEQFF.

V usage is TRBV6-1 and J usage is TRBJ2-1; either TRBD1 or TRBD2 may fit D (6 bases each). V was shortened by 7 bases and J by 8 bases, with 21 bases between the two germline ends. The CDR3 is made up of 15 amino acids. Germline CDR1 is MNHNS and CDR2 is SASEGT. The CDR3 DNA follows: TGTGCCAGCATCCCGGGGGCGGGACTGGCTGATGAGCAGTTCTTC. This codes for CASIPGAGLADEQFF.

The CDR3 DNA is TGTGCCAGCACCGGAGGGGGGGGAGTTAACACCGGGGAGCTGTTTTTT. As protein: CASTGGGGVNTGELFF. This chain uses TRBV27 with TRBJ2-2; the D gene is possibly TRBD2 (7 bases). The CDR3 totals 16 residues. The ends were cut back, 7 bases at V and 2 bases at J, with 17 bases in the middle. The germline gives CDR1 MNHEY, CDR2 SMNVEV (reference sequence).

This clonotype showed up just a few times. J is TRBJ1-3 and V is TRBV7-9; no reliable D call. This CDR3 has 15 amino acids. CDR1 and CDR2 from the germline V gene are SEHNR and FQNEAQ (reference sequence). Trimming pared 5 bases from V and 1 base from J, leaving 12 bases between. CDR3 sequence (DNA): TGTGCCAGCAGCCGGTTCTTCGTGTCTGGAAACACCATATATTTT. Protein: CASSRFFVSGNTIYF.

This chain connects TRBV12-3 or TRBV12-4 to TRBJ1-1; weak D call: TRBD1 (5 bases). CDR3 length equals 13 residues. V lost 7 bases and J lost 5, with 14 bases in between. The CDR3 protein is CASTQGKSTEAFF. As DNA, the CDR3 is TGTGCCAGCACCCAGGGAAAATCTACTGAAGCTTTCTTT.

The sample holds a few counts of this clonotype. The V call is TRBV7-2, the J call TRBJ1-2; tentatively, D is TRBD1 (6 bases). This CDR3 is built from 14 residues. Germline V CDR1 and CDR2: SGHTA, FQGNSA. The V end lost 5 bases, the J end lost 5 bases, and 15 bases lay between the germline ends. CDR3 nucleotides: TGTGCCAGCAGCCCGTTGGGGGGCCTGTATGGCTACACCTTC. Its translation: CASSPLGGLYGYTF.

This clonotype showed up just a few times. The genes are TRBV7-3 and TRBJ2-3, with a possible D match to TRBD1 (5 bases). Germline CDR1 SGHTA, CDR2 FQGTGA. The CDR3 has 13 amino acids. V lost 4 bases to trimming and J lost 3 bases, with 8 bases between them. The CDR3, as DNA: TGTGCCAGCAGCTCTCAGGGTACAGATACGCAGTATTTT. Encoded protein: CASSSQGTDTQYF.

This chain uses TRBV19 with TRBJ2-2, with 7 nucleotides matching TRBD1. Germline V CDR1 and CDR2: LNHDA, SQIVND (reference sequence). The CDR3 sequence is 15 residues long. V shed 1 base and J 4 bases; nucleotides not matched to a gene: 3. The CDR3 sequence is CASSIGGQATGELFF. The DNA for the CDR3 is TGTGCCAGTAGTATAGGCGGACAGGCCACCGGGGAGCTGTTTTTT.

This clonotype has more than one count but fewer than ten. The chain uses TRBV6-1 and TRBJ1-5; D perhaps matches TRBD1 (5 bases). The CDR3 runs 15 residues. The germline V and J ends were trimmed by 2 bases and 2 bases, with 10 bases remaining between them. Germline lookup yields CDR1 MNHNS and CDR2 SASEGT. CDR3 in DNA: TGTGCCAGCAGTGAATCTCTGGGGGGCAATCAGCCCCAGCATTTT. It yields the protein CASSESLGGNQPQHF.

This clonotype was seen a few times. The V and J genes are TRBV24-1 and TRBJ2-5; 7 nucleotides agree with TRBD1. The germline V gene has CDR1 KGHDR and CDR2 SFDVKD. Germline trimming cut 3 bases from V and 5 bases from J; bases unmatched to any gene: 8. This CDR3 region has 15 residues. This CDR3 is CATSDRQGSVETQYF. The CDR3 coding sequence is TGTGCCACCAGTGATCGACAGGGATCGGTGGAGACCCAGTACTTC.

This clonotype was detected a few times. The chain recombines TRBV12-3 or TRBV12-4 with TRBJ1-5; TRBD1 might be the D (5 bases). V was trimmed by 6 bases and J by 5 bases, leaving 11 bases between them. This CDR3 has 13 residues. DNA of the CDR3: TGTGCCAGCAGGGGGGACGGTGATCAGCCCCAGCATTTT. The encoded protein is CASRGDGDQPQHF.

This chain uses TRBV9 with TRBJ1-1, with unresolved D. Trimming cost V 0 bases and J 2 bases, with 8 bases left between them. CDR1 and CDR2 (germline): SGDLS, YYNGEE. The CDR3 is 14 residues long. The CDR3: CASSVGSQNTEAFF. Written as DNA, the CDR3 is TGTGCCAGCAGCGTAGGATCTCAAAACACTGAAGCTTTCTTT.

V is TRBV7-2 and J is TRBJ2-1, with a tentative D call TRBD2 (6 bases). The CDR3 is 15 residues long. Germline V gives CDR1 SGHTA, CDR2 FQGNSA. The ends were cut back, 1 base at V and 7 bases at J, with 14 bases in the middle. In DNA, the CDR3 is TGTGCCAGCAGCTTAGGGGGACGGGGGAGAAATGAGCAGTTCTTC. Translation gives CASSLGGRGRNEQFF.

This clonotype was seen only a few times. The chain combines TRBV12-3 or TRBV12-4 with TRBJ2-2; the match to TRBD1 covers 8 bases. This CDR3 comprises 13 residues. V was pared by 6 bases and J by 6 bases, with 3 bases of the junction left unmatched. CDR3 in DNA: TGTGCCAGCAGGTCGACAGGGGCCGGGGAGCTGTTTTTT. This sequence encodes CASRSTGAGELFF.

The chain couples TRBV12-3 or TRBV12-4 to TRBJ2-2; 11 bases agree with TRBD2. V trimming: 4 bases; J trimming: 6 bases; junction bases outside the gene matches: 4. This CDR3 comprises 15 residues. Here the CDR3 reads CASSSLAGAPGELFF. CDR3 DNA: TGTGCCAGCAGTTCACTAGCGGGAGCCCCCGGGGAGCTGTTTTTT.

This clonotype was seen a handful of times. The chain has TRBV6-2 or TRBV6-3 and TRBJ1-1; 9 positions agree with TRBD1. The CDR3 is 15 residues long. V trimming: 6 bases; J trimming: 0 bases; junction bases outside the gene matches: 5. Germline CDR1 MNHEY, CDR2 SVGEGT. CDR3 nucleotides: TGTGCCAGCAGAGTAGGGGACAGGGTGAACACTGAAGCTTTCTTT. This translates into CASRVGDRVNTEAFF.

This clonotype came up a few times. V usage is TRBV5-1 and J usage is TRBJ2-1, with D unclear. Germline V gene lookup returns CDR1 SGHRS and CDR2 YFSETQ. V was trimmed by 1 base and J by 0 bases, leaving 11 bases between them. This CDR3 is 16 amino acids long. The CDR3 reads CASSLFEVSSYNEQFF. The CDR3 nucleotides are TGCGCCAGCAGCTTGTTTGAGGTGAGCTCCTACAATGAGCAGTTCTTC.

This clonotype was observed a handful of times. This sequence joins TRBV4-3 and TRBJ2-2, with TRBD1 matching over 9 bases. Germline assignment: CDR1 LGHNA and CDR2 YSLEER. There are 19 residues in the CDR3. Germline trimming cut 0 bases from V and 6 bases from J; bases unmatched to any gene: 14. The DNA of the CDR3 is TGCGCCAGCAGCCAAGAGAAGATAGGGACAGGGATCGGCGCCGGGGAGCTGTTTTTT. Protein product: CASSQEKIGTGIGAGELFF.

The chain couples TRBV7-2 to TRBJ2-2, with D hard to call. The germline CDR1 and CDR2 sequences are SGHTA and FQGNSA. V was shortened by 0 bases and J by 4 bases, with 15 bases between the two germline ends. There are 17 residues in the CDR3. DNA of the CDR3: TGTGCCAGCAGCTTAGCTCTGCACGATCTCGGCACCGGGGAGCTGTTTTTT. Protein sequence: CASSLALHDLGTGELFF.